The rows below give T cell receptor beta chains drawn from one sample of a study of somatic mutations in cytotoxic T cells in rheumatoid arthritis. Repertoires were generated with immunoSEQ multiplex PCR, while TCRdb's copy carries only in-frame clones and drops some. Of 13,000 or so clones listed, about 81% are singletons. Specimen: CD8+ T cells sorted from blood. The receptors stem from an adult with rheumatoid arthritis. CDR3s include the opening cysteine and the closing phenylalanine or tryptophan. The order of the fields is CDR3 DNA, CDR3 protein, V gene, J gene, clone size, D gene. A D gene is named only where the DNA matches it firmly. For some rows the clone size is stated as once, few or many, or as a class when expanded; others skip it.

TGTGCCTGGAATAGCCACTCAGGGGTCACTGAAGCTTTCTTT,CAWNSHSGVTEAFF,TRBV30,TRBJ1-1,once,-
TGTGCCAGCAGCCAAGTAGACCAGGGAAAAGAGCAGTACTTC,CASSQVDQGKEQYF,TRBV14,TRBJ2-7,-,-
TGCGCCAGCAGCCAAGAAACGGGCTTTATCGGGTCCTCCTCCAATGAGCAGTTCTTC,CASSQETGFIGSSSNEQFF,TRBV4-1,TRBJ2-1,-,-
TGTGCCAGTAGTGTCGGAGTAAGGGATACGCAGTATTTT,CASSVGVRDTQYF,TRBV19,TRBJ2-3,-,-
TGCGCCAGCAGCCAGGGGGCCGTGGGTCAGCCCCAGCATTTT,CASSQGAVGQPQHF,TRBV4-1,TRBJ1-5,-,-
TGTGCCAGCAGCCTCGCCGGGGCGATCTATGGCTACACCTTC,CASSLAGAIYGYTF,TRBV14,TRBJ1-2,-,-
TGTGCCAGCAGCTTAGCGGGAGGGCGTAGCAATGAGCAGTTCTTC,CASSLAGGRSNEQFF,TRBV7-8,TRBJ2-1,-,TRBD2
TGTGCCAGCAGTCCGACAGGGAACACTGAAGCTTTCTTT,CASSPTGNTEAFF,TRBV5-4,TRBJ1-1,-,-
TGTGCCAGCAGCGTAGAGGTCAGGACCGACTATGGCTACACCTTC,CASSVEVRTDYGYTF,TRBV9,TRBJ1-2,-,-
TGTGCCAGCAGTTACTCCCAGGGAGGCAATCAGCCCCAGCATTTT,CASSYSQGGNQPQHF,TRBV6-5,TRBJ1-5,once,-
TGTGCCTGGAGTGACACCGGACTCATTCGGGGCTACACCTTC,CAWSDTGLIRGYTF,TRBV30,TRBJ1-2,-,-
TGTGCCAGCAGCATAAGCCCCCTAGGGGGAGAGACCCAGTACTTC,CASSISPLGGETQYF,TRBV11-2,TRBJ2-5,-,-
TGTGCCAGCAGCGTAGTGGCGGGGCCAACCTACGAGCAGTACTTC,CASSVVAGPTYEQYF,TRBV9,TRBJ2-7,-,-
TGTGCCAGCAGCTCCTCGGTTGGAGAGACCCAGTACTTC,CASSSSVGETQYF,TRBV7-3,TRBJ2-5,-,-
TGCGCCAGCAGCCAAGATCCCGGACAGGGTATCGTCGAGCAGTACTTC,CASSQDPGQGIVEQYF,TRBV4-1,TRBJ2-7,-,TRBD1
-,CASSILVGEFAYEQYF,TRBV7-9,TRBJ2-7,-,-
TGTGCCAGCAGTGCTAGCGGGGACGGAGGTGAGCAGTTCTTC,CASSASGDGGEQFF,TRBV6-4,TRBJ2-1,-,TRBD2
TGTGCCAGCAGGGGGTGGGGACAAGGTTGGTCTGGGGCCAACGTCCTGACTTTC,CASRGWGQGWSGANVLTF,TRBV28,TRBJ2-6,-,-
TGTGCCAGCAGCTCTAGCGGGGAGTACAATGAGCAGTTCTTC,CASSSSGEYNEQFF,TRBV7-7,TRBJ2-1,-,TRBD2
TGCGCCAGCGGCCCCGGGACAGGATATGGCTACACCTTC,CASGPGTGYGYTF,TRBV10-2,TRBJ1-2,-,TRBD1
TGCGCCAGCAGCTTGGCCTCAGGCCCTGATGGCTACACCTTC,CASSLASGPDGYTF,TRBV5-1,TRBJ1-2,few,-
TGCGCCAGCAAGTACGAGCAGTACTTC,CASKYEQYF,TRBV10-1,TRBJ2-7,once,-
TGTGCCAGCAGGAGTGGCACTGAAGCTTTCTTT,CASRSGTEAFF,TRBV25-1,TRBJ1-1,-,-
TGTGCCAGCAGCTTAAGGGACAGGGGGGAAACTGAAGCTTTCTTT,CASSLRDRGETEAFF,TRBV13,TRBJ1-1,-,TRBD1
TGTGCCAGCAGGAAGGGGCGAGAGACCCAGTACTTC,CASRKGRETQYF,TRBV27,TRBJ2-5,-,-
TGTGCCAGCAGCTTAGACGGGGGGGCCACGTTCGATACGCAGTATTTT,CASSLDGGATFDTQYF,TRBV7-3,TRBJ2-3,-,TRBD2
TGTGCCAGCAGTGGGCCGCCCCTCCACTTT,CASSGPPLHF,TRBV28,TRBJ1-6,-,-
TGTGCCAGCAGCTTCACGGGGGGGGGCACTGAAGCTTTCTTT,CASSFTGGGTEAFF,TRBV7-2,TRBJ1-1,-,-
TGTGCCAGCAGCGTAGGGGCAGTGGGGAACTATGGCTACACCTTC,CASSVGAVGNYGYTF,TRBV9,TRBJ1-2,-,-
TGCAGCGTTGGGGGGACCCATGGCTACACCTTC,CSVGGTHGYTF,TRBV29-1,TRBJ1-2,-,-
TGTGCCAGCAGCCTCTCCGGGACTAGCGGGATCAATGAGCAGTTCTTC,CASSLSGTSGINEQFF,TRBV11-3,TRBJ2-1,-,TRBD2
TGTGCCAGCAGCTCGGATGAAGAGACCCAGTACTTC,CASSSDEETQYF,TRBV28,TRBJ2-5,-,-
TGTGCCAGCACCCAATTAGCGGGACAGGGGTTAGATACGCAGTATTTT,CASTQLAGQGLDTQYF,TRBV7-2,TRBJ2-3,-,TRBD1
TGTGCCAGCAGTGAGGGACAGGGAGGCGGCTACACCTTC,CASSEGQGGGYTF,TRBV2,TRBJ1-2,-,TRBD1
TGTGCCAGCAGGGGGGGAGCGGGGCGCAATGAGCAGTTCTTC,CASRGGAGRNEQFF,TRBV7-9,TRBJ2-1,-,TRBD2
TGTGCCAGCAGCCTCCCCCTTAGCGGGAGTTACACAGATACGCAGTATTTT,CASSLPLSGSYTDTQYF,TRBV28,TRBJ2-3,-,TRBD2
TGTGCCAGCAGCCAAGGCAGAAGGAACACTGAAGCTTTCTTT,CASSQGRRNTEAFF,TRBV14,TRBJ1-1,-,-
TGTGCCAGCAGCTTACTGGGGGATGAGCAGTTCTTC,CASSLLGDEQFF,TRBV11-1,TRBJ2-1,-,-
TGCAGCGTTACACAGCCTCGCCCCTATGGCTACACCTTC,CSVTQPRPYGYTF,TRBV29-1,TRBJ1-2,-,-
TGCGCCAGCAGCCCGGCGGGGGTCTATGGCTACACCTTC,CASSPAGVYGYTF,TRBV4-1,TRBJ1-2,-,-
TGTGCCAGCAGTTACACAGGAGGGAAGACCCAGTACTTC,CASSYTGGKTQYF,TRBV9,TRBJ2-5,-,-
TGTGCCAGCAGCTTAAGGCCGACTAGCCTGTACCAAGAGACCCAGTACTTC,CASSLRPTSLYQETQYF,TRBV13,TRBJ2-5,-,TRBD2
TGTGCCAGCAGTGATTTGAACACCGGGGAGCTGTTTTTT,CASSDLNTGELFF,TRBV6-4,TRBJ2-2,-,-
TGTGCCAGCAGCCCCGGGACACCCGTAATCCCCGAGCAGTACTTC,CASSPGTPVIPEQYF,TRBV5-5,TRBJ2-7,-,-
TGTGCCAGCAGCTCCGTGAATAGGGAAAAACTGTTTTTT,CASSSVNREKLFF,TRBV7-9,TRBJ1-4,-,-
TGTGCCAGCAGCTCTCATGGCGTTTTTGGGGGGCGAGAGACCCAGTACTTC,CASSSHGVFGGRETQYF,TRBV7-9,TRBJ2-5,-,-
TGTGCCAGCAGCGTAGAGGTGGGCCAAGAGACCCAGTACTTC,CASSVEVGQETQYF,TRBV9,TRBJ2-5,-,-